These 26 T cell receptor beta chains were sequenced from one sample in a study of cytomegalovirus exposure and HLA in healthy donors. 60 Vbeta and 13 Jbeta primers were used in PCR. Method: immunoSEQ multiplex PCR; TCRdb's copy keeps in-frame clones and lacks some. The sample's table shows approximately 110,000 clones. Specimen: PBMCs. All receptors derive from a man aged 35 to 55 in good health and CMV-seronegative.

This sequence joins TRBV7-2 and TRBJ1-4; 9 bases line up with TRBD1. The length of the CDR3 is 16 residues. Germline V gene sequence: CDR1 SGHTA, CDR2 FQGNSA. With 1 base clipped from V and 7 bases from J, the junction kept 7 bases outside the gene matches. In DNA form, the CDR3 reads TGTGCCAGCAGCTTAGAAAACAGGGGGCAAGGTGAAAAACTGTTTTTT. Protein product: CASSLENRGQGEKLFF.

The chain joins TRBV4-1 to TRBJ2-3; the match to TRBD1 covers 9 bases. With V trimmed by 4 bases and J by 5 bases, 7 bases remained unmatched. Germline V gene data show CDR1 as MGHRA and CDR2 as YSYEKL. The CDR3 has 15 amino acids. In DNA, the CDR3 is TGCGCCAGCAGCCCATTGGGACAGGGAAAAGATACGCAGTATTTT. Its protein is CASSPLGQGKDTQYF.

The V gene is TRBV11-2, the J gene TRBJ2-7; 7 nucleotides line up with TRBD1. This CDR3 region has 14 residues. Germline CDR1 SGHAT, CDR2 FQNNGV. Trimming removed 6 bases from V and 2 bases from J; junction bases left unmatched: 7. The CDR3 DNA is TGTGCCAGCAGGTCTACAGGGGCAGCCTACGAGCAGTACTTC. Residues: CASRSTGAAYEQYF.

Concerning this clone itself: Other DNA sequences in the same sample also yield this CDR3. J is TRBJ2-1 and V is TRBV9; TRBD2 agrees at 15 bases. Losses at the gene ends were 3 bases for V and 4 bases for J; bases not matched to a gene: 5. The CDR3 totals 17 residues. Germline V gene data show CDR1 as SGDLS and CDR2 as YYNGEE. The CDR3 bases are TGTGCCAGCAGCGGGACTAGCGGGAGGGGGTCATACAATGAGCAGTTCTTC. This translates into CASSGTSGRGSYNEQFF. The full variable domain, its missing parts supplied by reference TRBV9 and TRBJ2-1, is DSGVTQTPKHLITATGQRVTLRCSPRSGDLSVYWYQQSLDQGLQFLIQYYNGEERAKGNILERFSAQQFPDLHSELNLSSLELGDSALYFCASSGTSGRGSYNEQFFGPGTRLTVL.

The chain combines TRBV18 with TRBJ2-2, with D possibly matching TRBD2 (5 bases). Trimming cost V 6 bases and J 4 bases, with 15 bases left between them. This CDR3 comprises 15 residues. Germline lookup yields CDR1 KGHSH and CDR2 LQKENI. The CDR3 sequence: CASSPGVLSTGELFF. The CDR3 DNA reads TGTGCCAGCTCCCCCGGGGTGTTGAGCACCGGGGAGCTGTTTTTT.

V usage is TRBV11-3 and J usage is TRBJ2-3; 8 bases line up with TRBD1. The CDR3 has 16 amino acids. Germline-derived CDR1 and CDR2 are SGHNT and YENEEA. The V and J ends lost 7 bases and 0 bases, in that order; junction bases with no gene match: 9. The CDR3 region has the DNA TGTGCCAGCACCCTCGGACAGGGATCGAGCACAGATACGCAGTATTTT. This translates into CASTLGQGSSTDTQYF.

The rearrangement links TRBV27 to TRBJ2-1, with TRBD2 identical over 9 bases. Trimming removed 0 bases from V and 2 bases from J; junction bases left unmatched: 5. CDR3 length: 17 residues. Germline CDR1 and CDR2: MNHEY and SMNVEV (reference sequence). CDR3: CASSLSTGLATYNEQFF. The CDR3, as DNA: TGTGCCAGCAGTTTATCGACAGGACTAGCGACCTACAATGAGCAGTTCTTC.

The CDR3 DNA sequence: TGCGCCAGCAGCCAAGGACAGGGGGCCTACGAGCAGTACTTC. Its translation is CASSQGQGAYEQYF. The genes are TRBV5-1 and TRBJ2-7; 10 positions agree with TRBD1. Germline V CDR1 and CDR2: SGHRS, YFSETQ. The CDR3 runs to 14 residues. Unmatched junction bases numbered 3, after V lost 4 bases and J lost 2 bases.

The V and J genes are TRBV6-5 and TRBJ2-1; D is unclear. Trimming left V 6 bases short and J 1 base short, with 13 bases between. The germline CDR1 and CDR2 sequences are MNHEY and SVGAGI. CDR3 length equals 15 residues. In nucleotides, the CDR3 is TGTGCCAGCAGCCAATTCGACAAGTCCTACAATGAGCAGTTCTTC. Its protein product is CASSQFDKSYNEQFF.

The chain has TRBV2 and TRBJ2-7; 12 bases align to TRBD2. The CDR3 totals 16 residues. Germline CDR1 is SNHLY and CDR2 is FYNNEI. V was pared by 6 bases and J by 1 base, with 7 bases of the junction left unmatched. CDR3 bases: TGTGCCAGCAGAGGACTAGCGGGACCACTATCCTACGAGCAGTACTTC. This encodes CASRGLAGPLSYEQYF.

The chain carries TRBV4-3 and TRBJ2-5, with 11 bases aligning to TRBD2. CDR3 length equals 16 residues. Losses at the gene ends were 4 bases for V and 4 bases for J; bases not matched to a gene: 8. Germline CDR1 LGHNA, CDR2 YSLEER. CDR3 coding DNA: TGCGCCAGCAGCCCTCAACTAGCGGGAGAAGGAGAGACCCAGTACTTC. This encodes CASSPQLAGEGETQYF.

V gene TRBV5-1 combines with J gene TRBJ2-7, with 10 bases that match TRBD2. CDR3 size: 16 residues. Germline V gene data show CDR1 as SGHRS and CDR2 as YFSETQ. Losses at the gene ends were 4 bases for V and 6 bases for J; bases not matched to a gene: 13. CDR3: CASSLDASGSQREQYF. The CDR3 DNA reads as TGCGCCAGCAGCCTCGACGCTAGCGGGAGTCAACGCGAGCAGTACTTC. Supplemented by reference TRBV5-1 and TRBJ2-7, the full variable domain reads KAGVTQTPRYLIKTRGQQVTLSCSPISGHRSVSWYQQTPGQGLQFLFEYFSETQRNKGNFPGRFSGRQFSNSRSEMNVSTLELGDSALYLCASSLDASGSQREQYFGPGTRLTVT.

In DNA, the CDR3 is TGTGCCAGCAGCCAACAACACGTCTCTGGAAACACCATATATTTT. Its protein is CASSQQHVSGNTIYF. This sequence joins TRBV4-2 and TRBJ1-3; D is unresolved. Germline V CDR1 and CDR2: LGHNA, YNFKEQ. This CDR3 has 15 amino acids. The ends were cut back, 2 bases at V and 0 bases at J, with 8 bases in the middle.

V gene TRBV4-1 combines with J gene TRBJ2-1; the D gene is possibly TRBD1 (5 bases). CDR1 is MGHRA and CDR2 is YSYEKL in the germline V gene. This CDR3 region has 14 residues. Trimming shortened V by 2 bases and J by 5 bases, and 10 bases separated the two germline ends. The DNA for the CDR3 is TGCGCCAGCAGCCAACCCCCAGGGAACAATGAGCAGTTCTTC. Residues: CASSQPPGNNEQFF.

The J gene is TRBJ2-7, the V gene TRBV7-2, with 11 bases matching TRBD2. Trimming removed 4 bases from V and 4 bases from J; junction bases left unmatched: 6. Germline V CDR1 and CDR2: SGHTA, FQGNSA. The CDR3 length is 15 residues. The CDR3 is CASSSLAGGAYEQYF. The CDR3 region has the DNA TGTGCCAGCAGCTCTCTAGCGGGAGGTGCGTACGAGCAGTACTTC.

The chain couples TRBV4-2 to TRBJ2-7; 9 bases are a match to TRBD1. The CDR3 has 15 residues. With 3 bases clipped from V and 4 bases from J, the junction kept 7 bases outside the gene matches. Germline V CDR1 and CDR2: LGHNA, YNFKEQ. This chain's CDR3 is CASSQGGTGIYEQYF. CDR3 DNA: TGTGCCAGCAGCCAGGGTGGGACAGGGATATACGAGCAGTACTTC.

This chain joins TRBV5-1 and TRBJ1-2; D might be TRBD1 (6 bases). Looked up from germline, CDR1 is SGHRS and CDR2 is YFSETQ. The CDR3 sequence is 17 residues long. V shed 2 bases and J shed 6 bases, with 23 bases lying between them. This chain's CDR3 is CASSFALRGGNSDGYTF. DNA of the CDR3: TGCGCCAGCAGCTTTGCCCTGAGGGGGGGCAACAGCGATGGCTACACCTTC.

The chain is built from TRBV4-2 and TRBJ1-1, with D maybe TRBD1 (5 bases). CDR1 is LGHNA, CDR2 YNFKEQ, per germline. The CDR3 runs 15 residues. Trimming stripped 2 bases from V and 1 base from J, with 11 bases between. Here the CDR3 DNA reads TGTGCCAGCAGCCAATCTTCTGGACAGAACACTGAAGCTTTCTTT. Its protein is CASSQSSGQNTEAFF.

V and J are TRBV27 and TRBJ2-7; D uncertain. CDR1 is MNHEY and CDR2 is SMNVEV in the germline V gene (reference sequence). The CDR3 is made up of 13 amino acids. The V end lost 2 bases, the J end lost 4 bases, and 9 bases lay between the germline ends. The CDR3 DNA follows: TGTGCCAGCAGTTTAGGCAACAGATACGAGCAGTACTTC. This encodes CASSLGNRYEQYF.

The chain has TRBV6-5 and TRBJ2-1; TRBD2 aligns across 7 bases. The V segment lost 6 bases and the J segment 0 bases; nucleotides outside the gene matches: 5. Germline CDR1 and CDR2: MNHEY and SVGAGI. CDR3 length: 15 residues. Written as DNA, the CDR3 is TGTGCCAGCAGCCCCCGGACTAGCTCCTACAATGAGCAGTTCTTC. It translates to CASSPRTSSYNEQFF.

The V gene is TRBV27, the J gene TRBJ2-7; TRBD1 agrees at 11 bases. V shed 6 bases, J shed 3 bases, and the junction held 4 bases outside the gene matches. CDR1 and CDR2 from the germline V gene are MNHEY and SMNVEV (reference sequence). CDR3 length: 14 amino acids. CDR3 coding DNA: TGTGCCAGCAGGGCGGACAGGGGGCTCTACGAGCAGTACTTC. Its protein is CASRADRGLYEQYF.

Points on this clone: A read error may account for a junction end that differs from germline. At the DNA level, this CDR3 is encoded by other sequences in the same sample as well. For the CDR3, the DNA is TGCAGCGTTCGCGAGGGATCTGGGAACACGGAAGCTTTCTTT. It specifies CSVREGSGNTEAFF. V is TRBV29-1 and J is TRBJ1-1, with D unresolved. The CDR3 loop spans 14 amino acids. In germline, CDR1 is SQVTM, CDR2 ANQGSEA.

The chain is built from TRBV11-2 and TRBJ1-6; 8 nucleotides match TRBD1. This CDR3 contains 15 residues. Per germline, CDR1 SGHAT and CDR2 FQNNGV. Trimming cost V 6 bases and J 4 bases; bases outside gene matches: 5. Here the CDR3 DNA reads TGTGCCAGCAGAGGACAGGGTGGTTATAATTCACCCCTCCACTTT. Translating gives CASRGQGGYNSPLHF.

V and J are TRBV28 and TRBJ1-3; weak D call: TRBD1 (6 bases). Per the germline V gene, CDR1 is MDHEN and CDR2 is SYDVKM. This CDR3 is 17 amino acids long. Trimming shortened V by 1 base and J by 2 bases, and 15 bases separated the two germline ends. The CDR3 reads CASSLYQIGGPGNTIYF. DNA for the CDR3: TGTGCCAGCAGTTTATATCAGATAGGGGGACCTGGAAACACCATATATTTT. The variable domain in full, with the rest retrieved from reference TRBV28 and TRBJ1-3, is DVKVTQSSRYLVKRTGEKVFLECVQDMDHENMFWYRQDPGLGLRLIYFSYDVKMKEKGDIPEGYSVSREKKERFSLILESASTNQTSMYLCASSLYQIGGPGNTIYFGEGSWLTVV.

As regards this clone: Compared with germline, one end of the junction differs, possibly owing to a read error. The chain has TRBV7-7 and TRBJ2-2; 9 nucleotides match TRBD1. Germline loops: CDR1 SSHAT, CDR2 FNYEAQ (reference sequence). The CDR3 loop spans 17 amino acids. The chain's CDR3 is CASSLNSGQGRSGELFF. For the CDR3, the DNA is TGTGCTAGCAGCTTAAATTCAGGACAGGGGAGATCCGGGGAGCTGTTTTTT.

The chain combines TRBV10-2 with TRBJ2-1, with D possibly TRBD1 on 5 matching bases. Germline CDR1 is WSHSY and CDR2 is SAAADI. The CDR3 consists of 12 residues. Trimming took off 7 bases at V and 16 bases at J, with 20 bases between the two ends. The CDR3 region is CASTQGSPEVFF. CDR3 in DNA: TGCGCCAGCACCCAGGGTTCCCCTGAAGTTTTCTTC.